This entry is about one TCR beta chain. This sample is drawn from a study of T cell changes during pregnancy in multiple sclerosis. Some clones are missing from TCRdb's copy, which holds only in-frame ones; the method was immunoSEQ multiplex PCR. The sample lists fewer than 45,000 clones, around nine tenths occurring once. Trimming stripped 6 bases from V and 8 bases from J, with 22 bases between. Germline V gene lookup returns CDR1 SNHLY and CDR2 FYNNEI. This CDR3 comprises 15 residues. The sequence came from a female donor in good health, enrolled as a control in a pregnancy study. The chain couples TRBV2 to TRBJ1-2, with D maybe TRBD1 (6 bases). Sequenced material: CD4+ T cells from peripheral blood mononuclear cells, taken after pregnancy. In nucleotides, the CDR3 is TGTGCCAGCAGCAGCGAGGGAGGGGGACGAGGGGGCTACACCTTC. Translating it yields CASSSEGGGRGGYTF.